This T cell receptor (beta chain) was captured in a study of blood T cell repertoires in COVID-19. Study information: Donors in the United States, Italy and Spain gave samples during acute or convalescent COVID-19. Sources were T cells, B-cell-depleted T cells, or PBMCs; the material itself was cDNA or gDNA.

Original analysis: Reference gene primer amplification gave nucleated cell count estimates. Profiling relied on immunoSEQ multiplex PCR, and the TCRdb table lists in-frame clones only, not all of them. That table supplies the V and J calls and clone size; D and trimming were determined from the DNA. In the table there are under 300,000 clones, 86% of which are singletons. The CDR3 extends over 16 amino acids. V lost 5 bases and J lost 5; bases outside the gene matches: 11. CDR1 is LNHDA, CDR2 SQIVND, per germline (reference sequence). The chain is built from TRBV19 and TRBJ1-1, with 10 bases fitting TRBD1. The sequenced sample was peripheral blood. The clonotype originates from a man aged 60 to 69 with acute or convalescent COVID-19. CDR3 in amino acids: CASSFRQGAEGTEAFF. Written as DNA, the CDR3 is TGTGCCAGTAGTTTTCGACAGGGGGCTGAAGGGACTGAAGCTTTCTTT.